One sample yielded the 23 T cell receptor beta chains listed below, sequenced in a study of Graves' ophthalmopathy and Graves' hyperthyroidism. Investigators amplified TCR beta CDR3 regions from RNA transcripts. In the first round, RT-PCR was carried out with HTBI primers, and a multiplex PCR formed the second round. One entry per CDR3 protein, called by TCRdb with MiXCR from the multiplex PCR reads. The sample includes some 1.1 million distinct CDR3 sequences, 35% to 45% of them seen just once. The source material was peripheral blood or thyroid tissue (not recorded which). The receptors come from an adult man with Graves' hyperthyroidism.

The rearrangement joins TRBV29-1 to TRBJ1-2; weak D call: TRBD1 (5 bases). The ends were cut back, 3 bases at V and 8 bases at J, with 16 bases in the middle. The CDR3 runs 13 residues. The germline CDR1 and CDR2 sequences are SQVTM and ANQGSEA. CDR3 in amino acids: CSVDRIQDFGYTF. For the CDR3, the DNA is TGCAGCGTTGACCGGATACAGGACTTCGGCTACACCTTC.

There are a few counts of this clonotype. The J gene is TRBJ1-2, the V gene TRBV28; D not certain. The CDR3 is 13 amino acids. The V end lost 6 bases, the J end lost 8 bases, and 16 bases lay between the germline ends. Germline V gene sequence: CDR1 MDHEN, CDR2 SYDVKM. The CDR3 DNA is TGTGCCAGCAGCCCCCTTCGACATAGAGGCTACACCTTC. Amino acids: CASSPLRHRGYTF.

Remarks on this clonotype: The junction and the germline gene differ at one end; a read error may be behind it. Here the CDR3 reads CAWSTIDRVTNYGYTF. CDR3 nucleotides: TGTGCCTGGAGTACCATCGACAGGGTTACTAACTATGGCTACACCTTC. The rearrangement links TRBV10-2 to TRBJ1-2, with 7 bases matching TRBD1. The CDR3 consists of 16 residues. In germline, CDR1 is WSHSY, CDR2 SAAADI.

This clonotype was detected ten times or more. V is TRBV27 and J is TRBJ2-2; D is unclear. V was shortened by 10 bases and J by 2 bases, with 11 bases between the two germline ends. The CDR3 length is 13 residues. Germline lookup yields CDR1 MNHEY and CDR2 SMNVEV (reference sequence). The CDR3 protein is CANHIANTGELFF. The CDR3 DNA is TGTGCCAACCATATTGCCAACACCGGGGAGCTGTTTTTT.

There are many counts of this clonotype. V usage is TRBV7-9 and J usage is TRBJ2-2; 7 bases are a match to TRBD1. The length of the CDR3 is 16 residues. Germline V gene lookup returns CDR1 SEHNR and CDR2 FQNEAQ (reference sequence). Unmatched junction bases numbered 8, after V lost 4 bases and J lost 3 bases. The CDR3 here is CASSSRQGRYTGELFF. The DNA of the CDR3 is TGTGCCAGCAGCTCAAGACAGGGAAGGTACACCGGGGAGCTGTTTTTT.

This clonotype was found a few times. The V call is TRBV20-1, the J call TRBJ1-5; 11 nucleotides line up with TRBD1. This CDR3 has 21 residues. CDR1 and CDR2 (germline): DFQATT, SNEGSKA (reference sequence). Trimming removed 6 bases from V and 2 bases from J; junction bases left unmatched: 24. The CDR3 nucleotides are TGCAGTGCCAGAAAGGAGCCGGGACCAGGACAGGGGGCGCGGGGCAATCAGCCCCAGCATTTT. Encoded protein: CSARKEPGPGQGARGNQPQHF.

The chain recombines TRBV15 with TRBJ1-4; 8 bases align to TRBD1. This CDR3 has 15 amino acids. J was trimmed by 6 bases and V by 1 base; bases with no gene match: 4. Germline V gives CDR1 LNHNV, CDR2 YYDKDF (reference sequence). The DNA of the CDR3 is TGTGCCACCAGCAGAGCGGACAGGGTGGATGAAAAACTGTTTTTT. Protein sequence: CATSRADRVDEKLFF.

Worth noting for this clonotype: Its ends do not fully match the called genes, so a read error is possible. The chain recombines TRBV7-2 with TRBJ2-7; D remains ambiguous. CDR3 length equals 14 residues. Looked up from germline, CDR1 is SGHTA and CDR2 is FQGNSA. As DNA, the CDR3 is TGTGCCAGCAGCTTGCTCCCGGCCCCCTACGAGCAGTGCTTC. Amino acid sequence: CASSLLPAPYEQCF. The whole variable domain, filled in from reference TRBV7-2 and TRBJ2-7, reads GAGVSQSPSNKVTEKGKDVELRCDPISGHTALYWYRQSLGQGLEFLIYFQGNSAPDKSGLPSDRFSAERTGGSVSTLTIQRTQQEDSAVYLCASSLLPAPYEQCFGPGTRLTVT.

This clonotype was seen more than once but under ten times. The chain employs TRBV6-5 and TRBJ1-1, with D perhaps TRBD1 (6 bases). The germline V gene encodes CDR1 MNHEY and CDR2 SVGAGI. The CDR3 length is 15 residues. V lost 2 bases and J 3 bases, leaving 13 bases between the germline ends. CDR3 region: CASSYRRGWYTEAFF. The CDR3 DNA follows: TGTGCCAGCAGTTACCGAAGGGGGTGGTACACTGAAGCTTTCTTT.

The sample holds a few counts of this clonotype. The CDR3 sequence: CASRDHPKDDEQYF. The CDR3, as DNA: TGTGCCAGCAGGGACCACCCCAAGGACGACGAGCAGTACTTC. The rearrangement uses TRBV6-2 or TRBV6-3 and TRBJ2-7; D is ambiguous. This CDR3 is 14 amino acids long. Germline V lookup: CDR1 MNHEY, CDR2 SVGEGT. V lost 6 bases and J 5 bases, leaving 17 bases between the germline ends.

The CDR3 DNA sequence: TGTGCCAGCAGTTTGAGGCAGGGGTCCGCCGGGGAGCTGTTTTTT. Its protein is CASSLRQGSAGELFF. The rearrangement links TRBV28 to TRBJ2-2; a weak D match, TRBD1 (6 bases). V was cut by 3 bases and J by 6 bases, with 14 bases left in between. CDR3 size: 15 residues. From germline, CDR1 is MDHEN and CDR2 SYDVKM.

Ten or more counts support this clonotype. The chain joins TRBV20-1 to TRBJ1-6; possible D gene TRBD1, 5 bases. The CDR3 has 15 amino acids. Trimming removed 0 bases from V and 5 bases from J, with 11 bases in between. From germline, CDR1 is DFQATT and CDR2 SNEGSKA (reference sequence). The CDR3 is CSARERQYDNSPLHF. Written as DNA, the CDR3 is TGCAGTGCTAGAGAAAGACAGTACGATAATTCACCCCTCCACTTT.

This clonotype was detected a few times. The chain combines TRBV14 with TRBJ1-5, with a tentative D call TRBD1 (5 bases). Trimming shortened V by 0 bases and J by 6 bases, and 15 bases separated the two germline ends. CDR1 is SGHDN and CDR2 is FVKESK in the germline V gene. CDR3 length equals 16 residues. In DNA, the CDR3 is TGTGCCAGCAGCCAAGATTTAGGGCAGGGAGGTCAGCCCCAGCATTTT. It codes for CASSQDLGQGGQPQHF.

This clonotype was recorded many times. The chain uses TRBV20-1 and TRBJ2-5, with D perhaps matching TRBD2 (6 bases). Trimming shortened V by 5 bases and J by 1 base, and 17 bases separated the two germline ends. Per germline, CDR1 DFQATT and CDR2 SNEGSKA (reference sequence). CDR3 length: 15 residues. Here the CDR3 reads CSAGGLGTVQETQYF. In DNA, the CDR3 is TGCAGTGCTGGGGGACTCGGGACCGTCCAAGAGACCCAGTACTTC.

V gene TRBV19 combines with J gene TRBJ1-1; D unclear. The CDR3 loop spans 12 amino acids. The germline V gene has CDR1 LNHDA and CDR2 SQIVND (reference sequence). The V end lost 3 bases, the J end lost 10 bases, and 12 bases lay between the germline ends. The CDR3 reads CASSIGSHGAFF. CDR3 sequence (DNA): TGTGCCAGTAGTATCGGGAGTCATGGAGCTTTCTTT.

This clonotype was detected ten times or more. CDR3 in amino acids: CASSEYSGFADTQYF. CDR3 sequence (DNA): TGTGCCAGCAGTGAGTATAGCGGTTTTGCAGATACGCAGTATTTT. The chain joins TRBV25-1 to TRBJ2-3, with D perhaps matching TRBD2 (6 bases). Germline assignment: CDR1 MGHDK and CDR2 SYGVNS. The V and J ends lost 3 bases and 4 bases respectively, with 14 bases between them. The CDR3 spans 15 residues. The full variable domain, with the rest looked up from reference TRBV25-1 and TRBJ2-3, is EADIYQTPRYLVIGTGKKITLECSQTMGHDKMYWYQQDPGMELHLIHYSYGVNSTEKGDLSSESTVSRIRTEHFPLTLESARPSHTSQYLCASSEYSGFADTQYFGPGTRLTVL.

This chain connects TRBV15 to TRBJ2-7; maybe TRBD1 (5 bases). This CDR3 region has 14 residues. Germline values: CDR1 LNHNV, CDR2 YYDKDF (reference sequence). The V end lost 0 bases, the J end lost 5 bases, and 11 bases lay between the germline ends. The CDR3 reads CATSRDTRADEQYF. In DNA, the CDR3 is TGTGCCACCAGCAGAGATACCAGGGCCGACGAGCAGTACTTC.

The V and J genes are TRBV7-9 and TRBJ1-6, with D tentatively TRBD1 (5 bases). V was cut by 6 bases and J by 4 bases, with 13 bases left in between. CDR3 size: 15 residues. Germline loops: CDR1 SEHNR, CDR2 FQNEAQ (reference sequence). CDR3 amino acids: CASSQRDAYNSPLHF. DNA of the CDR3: TGTGCCAGCAGTCAGCGGGACGCATATAATTCACCCCTCCACTTT.

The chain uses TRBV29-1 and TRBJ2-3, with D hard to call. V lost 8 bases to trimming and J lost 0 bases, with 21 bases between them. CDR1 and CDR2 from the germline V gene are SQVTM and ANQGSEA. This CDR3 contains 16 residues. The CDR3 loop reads CSSRPVANPSTDTQYF. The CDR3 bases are TGCAGCTCACGGCCGGTAGCCAACCCTAGCACAGATACGCAGTATTTT.

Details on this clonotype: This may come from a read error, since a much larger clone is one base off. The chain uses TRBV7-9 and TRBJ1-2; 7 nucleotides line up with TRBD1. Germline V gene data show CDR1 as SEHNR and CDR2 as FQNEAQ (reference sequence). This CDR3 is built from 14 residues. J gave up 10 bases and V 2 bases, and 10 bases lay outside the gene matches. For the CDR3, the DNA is TGTGCCAGCAGCTTATCATCCCATACAGGGGACTACACCTTC. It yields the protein CASSLSSHTGDYTF.

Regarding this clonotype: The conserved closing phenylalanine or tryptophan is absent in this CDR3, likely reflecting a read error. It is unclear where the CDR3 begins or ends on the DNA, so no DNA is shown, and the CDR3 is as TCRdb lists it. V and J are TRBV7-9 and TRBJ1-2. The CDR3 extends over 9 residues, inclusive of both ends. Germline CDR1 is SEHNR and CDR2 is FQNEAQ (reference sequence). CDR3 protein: CASSQLESG.

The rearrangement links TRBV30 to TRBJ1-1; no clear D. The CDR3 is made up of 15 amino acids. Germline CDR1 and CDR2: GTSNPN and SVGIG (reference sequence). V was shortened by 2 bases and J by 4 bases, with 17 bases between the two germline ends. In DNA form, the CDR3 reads TGTGCCTGGAGTCCTCGCCTTAGACTGATCACTGAAGCTTTCTTT. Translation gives CAWSPRLRLITEAFF.

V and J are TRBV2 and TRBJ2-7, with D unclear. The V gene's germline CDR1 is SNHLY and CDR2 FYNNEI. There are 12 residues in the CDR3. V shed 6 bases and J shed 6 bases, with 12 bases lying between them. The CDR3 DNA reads TGTGCCAGCAGCGGTATGAACGGCGAGCAGTACTTC. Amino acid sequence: CASSGMNGEQYF.